The clone carrying this TCR beta chain was seen once. Antigen unknown. Germline loops: CDR1 GTSNPN, CDR2 SVGIG (reference sequence). V lost 2 bases to trimming and J lost 8 bases, with 12 bases between them. The CDR3 contains 13 residues. Assay used: immunoSEQ multiplex PCR; TCRdb lists only in-frame clones, some missing. There are hundreds of thousands of clones in the sample; 70% to 90% occur only once, and approximately 1.5% lies in the top ten. The treatment was: about 20 received Ad26.COV2.S at low or high dose, single or two shots; five or six received placebo; per-sample allocation not given. Samples came from day 63 after the first vaccine or placebo injection. An 18-55-year-old adult in Boston served as donor. This sample was taken from a study of Ad26.COV2.S vaccination and SARS-CoV-2 variants. In the study overall: The donor belonged to the COV1001 Ad26.COV2.S trial arm. Notes on the study in general: In vaccinated individuals, spike-specific CD8+ and CD4+ T cell responses reportedly displayed substantial breadth.

This TCR derives from a person aged 18-60 years who received the Ad26.COV2.S COVID-19 vaccine or a placebo. V is TRBV30 and J is TRBJ1-4, with D possibly being TRBD1 (5 bases). This specimen was peripheral blood, taken in a trial of Ad26.COV2.S vaccine versus placebo. The CDR3 coding sequence is TGTGCCTGGAGTCGGGCAGGGATGGAAAAACTGTTTTTT. Its translation: CAWSRAGMEKLFF.